Listed below are T cell receptor beta chains from one sample, sequenced in a study of radiation and T cells in renal cell carcinoma. Sequencing used immunoSEQ multiplex PCR; TCRdb keeps in-frame clones, though not all of them. In the table there are more than 75,000 clones, 82% of which are singletons. The sequencing here drew on blood, taken from a patient whose treatment included radiotherapy and nephrectomy. The receptors were sampled from a man in his 60s with renal cell carcinoma. Both conserved end residues are part of each CDR3. D genes are given only for firm matches. Not every row has a clone size; where given, it reads once, few, many or a size class.

V: TRBV7-9; J: TRBJ2-7; D: TRBD1; size: -; CDR3: CASSWGGYRGSYEQYF; DNA: TGTGCCAGCAGCTGGGGAGGATACAGGGGGTCCTACGAGCAGTACTTC
V: TRBV13; J: TRBJ1-1; D: -; size: few; CDR3: CASSLSLGTVNTEAFF; DNA: TGTGCCAGCAGCTTATCCCTAGGGACGGTGAACACTGAAGCTTTCTTT
V: TRBV14; J: TRBJ2-7; D: -; size: -; CDR3: CASSQVSGSTYEQYF; DNA: TGTGCCAGCAGCCAAGTGTCGGGTTCGACCTACGAGCAGTACTTC
V: TRBV7-2; J: TRBJ1-4; D: TRBD1; size: -; CDR3: CASSPDRGGHEKLFF; DNA: TGTGCCAGCAGCCCGGACAGGGGGGGACACGAAAAACTGTTTTTT
V: TRBV5-1; J: TRBJ2-7; D: TRBD2; size: -; CDR3: CASSPGTSGFYEQYF; DNA: TGCGCCAGCAGCCCCGGTACTAGCGGGTTCTACGAGCAGTACTTC
V: TRBV5-4; J: TRBJ2-3; D: -; size: -; CDR3: CASSLGGTQYF; DNA: TGTGCCAGCAGCTTGGGGGGTACGCAGTATTTT
V: TRBV30; J: TRBJ1-4; D: -; size: -; CDR3: CAWTGPNEKLFF; DNA: TGTGCCTGGACTGGGCCTAATGAAAAACTGTTTTTT
V: TRBV19; J: TRBJ1-1; D: TRBD1; size: -; CDR3: CASSRTGVNTEAFF; DNA: TGTGCCAGTAGCAGAACAGGGGTGAACACTGAAGCTTTCTTT
V: TRBV5-1; J: TRBJ2-7; D: TRBD2; size: -; CDR3: CASNSGRVRSEQYF; DNA: TGCGCCAGCAATAGCGGGAGGGTTCGGAGCGAGCAGTACTTC
V: TRBV5-1; J: TRBJ2-2; D: TRBD2; size: -; CDR3: CASSLRTSVGNTGELFF; DNA: TGCGCCAGCAGCTTGCGGACTAGCGTCGGGAACACCGGGGAGCTGTTTTTT
V: TRBV7-9; J: TRBJ2-3; D: -; size: -; CDR3: CASSAPGDTQYF; DNA: TGTGCCAGCAGCGCACCGGGAGATACGCAGTATTTT
V: TRBV19; J: TRBJ1-4; D: -; size: -; CDR3: CASKRDPANEKLFF; DNA: TGTGCCAGTAAGAGGGATCCAGCTAATGAAAAACTGTTTTTT
V: TRBV5-1; J: TRBJ2-7; D: TRBD1; size: once; CDR3: CASSPGQDGVSYEQYF; DNA: TGCGCCAGCAGCCCGGGACAGGACGGAGTCTCCTACGAGCAGTACTTC
V: TRBV6-1; J: TRBJ2-7; D: -; size: -; CDR3: CASSDEGRRSSYEQYF; DNA: TGTGCCAGCAGTGACGAGGGGCGCCGGAGCTCCTACGAGCAGTACTTC
V: TRBV19; J: TRBJ1-5; D: -; size: -; CDR3: CASSNSPSSRGRQPQHF; DNA: TGTGCCAGTAGCAATTCTCCCTCTTCGAGGGGCCGGCAGCCCCAGCATTTT
V: TRBV7-8; J: TRBJ1-1; D: TRBD1; size: few; CDR3: CASSPSRGTVNTEAFF; DNA: TGTGCCAGCAGCCCTAGTAGGGGGACAGTGAACACTGAAGCTTTCTTT
V: TRBV6-6; J: TRBJ1-2; D: -; size: -; CDR3: CASTHRGRKGYGYTF; DNA: TGTGCCAGCACCCACCGGGGACGAAAAGGCTATGGCTACACCTTC
V: TRBV4-2; J: TRBJ1-5; D: -; size: -; CDR3: CASSQDTGTEVYSNQPQHF; DNA: TGTGCCAGCAGCCAGGATACCGGGACTGAAGTATATAGCAATCAGCCCCAGCATTTT
V: TRBV7-9; J: TRBJ2-3; D: TRBD1; size: -; CDR3: CASSTPRQGTTDTQYF; DNA: TGTGCCAGCAGCACACCCAGACAGGGGACAACAGATACGCAGTATTTT
V: TRBV5-1; J: TRBJ2-1; D: TRBD1; size: few; CDR3: CASSLDQGARNEQFF; DNA: TGCGCCAGCAGCTTGGATCAGGGGGCAAGGAATGAGCAGTTCTTC
V: TRBV4-1; J: TRBJ1-2; D: -; size: once; CDR3: CASSDPLQRKAHGYTF; DNA: TGCGCCAGCAGCGACCCACTACAGCGCAAGGCGCATGGCTACACCTTC
V: TRBV5-8; J: TRBJ2-5; D: TRBD2; size: -; CDR3: CASSPGLAGRGETQYF; DNA: TGTGCCAGCAGCCCAGGACTAGCGGGACGGGGAGAGACCCAGTACTTC
V: TRBV28; J: TRBJ2-7; D: TRBD1; size: -; CDR3: CASSLARGSLEQYF; DNA: TGTGCCAGCAGCTTGGCCAGGGGGTCGTTAGAGCAGTACTTC
V: TRBV10-3; J: TRBJ2-3; D: -; size: -; CDR3: CAISEGTAADTQYF; DNA: TGTGCCATCAGTGAGGGGACGGCTGCAGATACGCAGTATTTT
V: TRBV18; J: TRBJ2-7; D: TRBD2; size: few; CDR3: CASSPNAGLAGGEQYF; DNA: TGTGCCAGCTCACCCAACGCGGGGCTAGCGGGAGGCGAGCAGTACTTC
V: TRBV18; J: TRBJ1-3; D: TRBD1; size: -; CDR3: CASSTGVGNTIYF; DNA: TGTGCCAGCTCGACAGGGGTTGGAAACACCATATATTTT
V: TRBV25-1; J: TRBJ2-2; D: TRBD1; size: many; CDR3: CASSGYRQGALNTGELFF; DNA: TGTGCCAGCAGTGGATATAGACAGGGGGCTCTGAACACCGGGGAGCTGTTTTTT
V: TRBV7-2; J: TRBJ1-2; D: -; size: -; CDR3: CASSLDRTNYGYTF; DNA: TGTGCCAGCAGCTTAGACAGGACGAACTATGGCTACACCTTC
V: TRBV5-1; J: TRBJ2-3; D: -; size: -; CDR3: CASSLDRGRVTDTQYF; DNA: TGCGCCAGCAGCTTGGACCGGGGGCGCGTCACAGATACGCAGTATTTT
V: TRBV11-2; J: TRBJ2-5; D: -; size: -; CDR3: CASSETLETQYF; DNA: TGTGCCAGCAGCGAAACACTCGAGACCCAGTACTTC
V: TRBV5-1; J: TRBJ1-1; D: -; size: -; CDR3: CASSLAGEGTEAFF; DNA: TGCGCCAGCAGCTTGGCGGGGGAGGGCACTGAAGCTTTCTTT
V: TRBV11-1; J: TRBJ2-7; D: -; size: -; CDR3: CASSLSQGEQYF; DNA: TGTGCCAGCAGCTTATCACAGGGCGAGCAGTACTTC
V: TRBV27; J: TRBJ2-1; D: -; size: -; CDR3: CASSRQVGTYNEQFF; DNA: TGTGCCAGCAGCCGCCAGGTGGGGACCTACAATGAGCAGTTCTTC
V: TRBV19; J: TRBJ2-7; D: -; size: -; CDR3: CASSKGTYEQYF; DNA: TGTGCCAGTAGTAAGGGGACCTACGAGCAGTACTTC
V: TRBV19; J: TRBJ1-2; D: TRBD1; size: -; CDR3: CASRPRGQGCTF; DNA: TGTGCCAGTAGACCAAGGGGACAGGGTTGCACCTTC
V: TRBV29-1; J: TRBJ2-2; D: -; size: -; CDR3: CSGAASNTGELFF; DNA: TGCAGCGGAGCGGCATCGAACACCGGGGAGCTGTTTTTT
V: TRBV19; J: TRBJ2-1; D: -; size: -; CDR3: CASSIGGSGYNEQFF; DNA: TGTGCCAGTAGTATAGGTGGTAGCGGATACAATGAGCAGTTCTTC
V: TRBV19; J: TRBJ2-3; D: -; size: -; CDR3: CASSMLGVGTDTQYF; DNA: TGTGCCAGTAGTATGTTGGGGGTGGGCACAGATACGCAGTATTTT
V: TRBV14; J: TRBJ1-2; D: -; size: -; CDR3: CASSQVERSYGYTF; DNA: TGTGCCAGCAGCCAAGTAGAACGCAGCTATGGCTACACCTTC
V: TRBV28; J: TRBJ1-2; D: -; size: -; CDR3: CASGRTDYGYTF; DNA: TGTGCCAGCGGCAGAACAGACTATGGCTACACCTTC
V: TRBV11-1; J: TRBJ2-7; D: TRBD2; size: -; CDR3: CASSLASASGSYEQYF; DNA: TGTGCCAGCAGCTTAGCTTCGGCTAGCGGGTCCTACGAGCAGTACTTC
V: TRBV4-1; J: TRBJ1-4; D: -; size: -; CDR3: CASSQDVAFNGGGFVFF; DNA: TGCGCCAGCAGCCAAGACGTAGCCTTTAACGGAGGGGGGTTTGTGTTTTTT
V: TRBV29-1; J: TRBJ2-5; D: TRBD1; size: -; CDR3: CSVPQGAGVETQYF; DNA: TGCAGCGTTCCTCAGGGGGCGGGCGTCGAGACCCAGTACTTC
V: TRBV18; J: TRBJ1-1; D: TRBD1; size: few; CDR3: CASSPTGGTEAFF; DNA: TGTGCCAGCTCACCGACAGGGGGCACTGAAGCTTTCTTT